The 22 T cell receptor beta chains reported below all come from one sample, sequenced in a study of T cell repertoires in cytomegalovirus infection (dated by TCRdb to about 2019). The intended sense of this specimen's treatment or condition label: in vitro stimulation with specific CMV peptide epitopes to enrich CMV-specific T cells. Which antigens these TCRs recognize remains unknown. The run used an Illumina HiSeq 1500. TCRdb ran its own pipeline on the public reads, namely fastp trimming at Q25 and MiXCR clone calling, and kept in-frame beta chains. One record per CDR3 amino acid sequence lists the most common genes and DNA. The sample yields 900,000 to 950,000 distinct CDR3 sequences; 31% were counted once. The leading ten clones occupy roughly 13% of the sample. The sample here was cultured CD8+ T cells from PBMCs, taken from culture after CMV antigen stimulation. The source is a human donor in good health (CMV status not recorded). Some clones in this sample may be carry-over from other donors' samples.

J is TRBJ2-6 and V is TRBV19, with D maybe TRBD1 (5 bases). Germline V gene data show CDR1 as LNHDA and CDR2 as SQIVND (reference sequence). V lost 6 bases to trimming and J lost 3 bases, with 30 bases between them. The CDR3 contains 21 residues. Here the CDR3 DNA reads TGTGCCAGTAGCCGATTTTCCCCTCTCACCGCAGGGATCAATGGGGCCAACGTCCTGACTTTC. It is translated as CASSRFSPLTAGINGANVLTF.

This rearrangement joins TRBV20-1 to TRBJ1-1, with D possibly matching TRBD1 (6 bases). The length of the CDR3 is 13 residues. The V end lost 6 bases, the J end lost 3 bases, and 14 bases lay between the germline ends. Germline V gene sequence: CDR1 DFQATT, CDR2 SNEGSKA (reference sequence). The CDR3 DNA reads TGCAGTGCCCTACAGGGTCTTGACACTGAAGCTTTCTTT. Residues: CSALQGLDTEAFF.

The V and J genes are TRBV2 and TRBJ2-7; 12 nucleotides agree with TRBD2. Germline V gene sequence: CDR1 SNHLY, CDR2 FYNNEI. CDR3 length: 13 amino acids. With V trimmed by 9 bases and J by 4 bases, 4 bases remained unmatched. The DNA of the CDR3 is TGTGCCAGTTGGACTAGCGGGGCGTACGAGCAGTACTTC. The encoded protein is CASWTSGAYEQYF.

This clonotype was detected only a few times. The rearrangement uses TRBV12-3 or TRBV12-4 and TRBJ1-5; 9 nucleotides agree with TRBD1. With V trimmed by 5 bases and J by 6 bases, 5 bases remained unmatched. The CDR3 length is 14 residues. CDR3 amino acids: CASSRTGGFQPQHF. The CDR3 DNA reads TGTGCCAGCAGTCGAACAGGGGGCTTTCAGCCCCAGCATTTT.

This clonotype turned up a few times. The rearrangement joins TRBV10-3 to TRBJ2-3, with a tentative D call TRBD2 (6 bases). CDR1 and CDR2 (germline): ENHRY, SYGVKD. The V end lost 2 bases, the J end lost 9 bases, and 12 bases lay between the germline ends. The CDR3 has 13 amino acids. The chain's CDR3 is CAISEGGAGTQYF. CDR3 nucleotide sequence: TGTGCCATCAGTGAGGGAGGGGCGGGCACGCAGTATTTT.

The chain recombines TRBV9 with TRBJ1-2, with 10 nucleotides matching TRBD1. CDR1 SGDLS and CDR2 YYNGEE come from the germline V gene. The trim removed 0 bases at V and 6 bases at J, leaving 5 bases unmatched. This CDR3 is 15 amino acids long. CDR3 DNA: TGTGCCAGCAGCGTAGCGCGACAGGGGGCTCATGGCTACACCTTC. This codes for CASSVARQGAHGYTF.

This chain connects TRBV3-1 to TRBJ1-6, with a tentative D call TRBD1 (5 bases). Per germline, CDR1 LGHDT and CDR2 YNNKEL (reference sequence). This CDR3 comprises 13 residues. V was shortened by 6 bases and J by 10 bases, with 13 bases between the two germline ends. This chain's CDR3 is CASRGRSESPLHF. In DNA form, the CDR3 reads TGTGCCAGCAGGGGGCGGTCGGAGTCACCCCTCCACTTT. The whole variable domain, filled in from reference TRBV3-1 and TRBJ1-6, reads DTAVSQTPKYLVTQMGNDKSIKCEQNLGHDTMYWYKQDSKKFLKIMFSYNNKELIINETVPNRFSPKSPDKAHLNLHINSLELGDSAVYFCASRGRSESPLHFGNGTRLTVT.

V and J are TRBV6-8 and TRBJ2-1; maybe TRBD1 (6 bases). This CDR3 region has 12 residues. Germline values: CDR1 MNHGY, CDR2 SAAAGT. Trimming removed 6 bases from V and 13 bases from J, with 16 bases in between. DNA of the CDR3: TGTGCCAGCAGCCCTTCAGGGGAGATCCAGTTCTTC. It yields the protein CASSPSGEIQFF.

This chain joins TRBV7-6 and TRBJ2-3; 7 bases line up with TRBD1. The trim removed 1 base at V and 2 bases at J, leaving 6 bases unmatched. The germline V gene has CDR1 SGHVS and CDR2 FNYEAQ. There are 16 residues in the CDR3. The CDR3: CASSLGADRTTDTQYF. CDR3 nucleotide sequence: TGTGCCAGCAGCTTAGGGGCGGACAGGACCACAGATACGCAGTATTTT.

V gene TRBV7-9 combines with J gene TRBJ1-4; D call uncertain. V dropped 1 base and J dropped 6 bases, with 9 bases sitting between them. Germline-derived CDR1 and CDR2 are SEHNR and FQNEAQ (reference sequence). The CDR3 sequence is 14 residues long. CDR3 DNA sequence: TGTGCCAGCAGCTTAGATCTCGCCGATGAAAAACTGTTTTTT. It specifies CASSLDLADEKLFF.

J is TRBJ2-1 and V is TRBV24-1; D possibly corresponds to TRBD2 (5 bases). Trimming left V 4 bases short and J 2 bases short, with 8 bases between. CDR1 KGHDR and CDR2 SFDVKD come from the germline V gene. This CDR3 is 14 amino acids long. The DNA of the CDR3 is TGTGCCACCAGTGAGAAGGAGGCCTACAATGAGCAGTTCTTC. Amino acid sequence: CATSEKEAYNEQFF.

V is TRBV20-1 and J is TRBJ2-1; D might be TRBD1 (5 bases). From germline, CDR1 is DFQATT and CDR2 SNEGSKA (reference sequence). CDR3 length: 15 residues. The V and J ends lost 1 base and 2 bases respectively, with 12 bases between them. The CDR3 DNA sequence: TGCAGTGCTAGAGGGACACTGGACCCCTACAATGAGCAGTTCTTC. Translation gives CSARGTLDPYNEQFF.

There are a few counts of this clonotype. As DNA, the CDR3 is TGCGCCAGCAGCGCCCATCAGGAGGGGGTCTATGGCTACACCTTC. Translating gives CASSAHQEGVYGYTF. The rearrangement joins TRBV4-1 to TRBJ1-2; D might be TRBD1 (6 bases). CDR3 size: 15 residues. Trimming cost V 5 bases and J 4 bases, with 17 bases left between them. CDR1 is MGHRA, CDR2 YSYEKL, per germline.

This chain connects TRBV12-3 or TRBV12-4 to TRBJ1-2; D may be TRBD1 (6 bases). The CDR3 spans 12 residues. Deletions cut 7 bases from V and 7 bases from J, with 13 bases between. CDR3 in amino acids: CASTRGGPGYTF. CDR3 coding DNA: TGTGCCAGCACTCGAGGGGGGCCTGGCTACACCTTC.

The chain combines TRBV7-8 with TRBJ2-2; 11 bases fit TRBD1. The CDR3 sequence is 16 residues long. V was pared by 3 bases and J by 8 bases, with 8 bases of the junction left unmatched. Germline CDR1 SGHVS, CDR2 FQNEAQ. The DNA of the CDR3 is TGTGCCAGCAGCTTGTGGGACAGGGGGAACCTTGGGGAGCTGTTTTTT. Encoded protein: CASSLWDRGNLGELFF. The full variable domain, its missing parts supplied by reference TRBV7-8 and TRBJ2-2, is GAGVSQSPRYKVAKRGQDVALRCDPISGHVSLFWYQQALGQGPEFLTYFQNEAQLDKSGLPSDRFFAERPEGSVSTLKIQRTQQEDSAVYLCASSLWDRGNLGELFFGEGSRLTVL.

The chain uses TRBV13 and TRBJ1-2; D uncertain. V lost 6 bases and J lost 8, with 22 bases in between. The CDR3 is 15 residues long. Germline CDR1 is PRHDT and CDR2 is FYEKMQ (reference sequence). The CDR3 is CASSLGSLGWGGYTF. The CDR3 nucleotides read TGTGCCAGCAGTCTGGGGTCCCTGGGGTGGGGAGGCTACACCTTC. The full variable domain, in which reference TRBV13 and TRBJ1-2 provide the parts outside the CDR3, is AAGVIQSPRHLIKEKRETATLKCYPIPRHDTVYWYQQGPGQDPQFLISFYEKMQSDKGSIPDRFSAQQFSDYHSELNMSSLELGDSALYFCASSLGSLGWGGYTFGSGTRLTVV.

This chain joins TRBV9 and TRBJ2-1; TRBD1 agrees at 8 bases. V lost 6 bases to trimming and J lost 1 base; unmatched junction nucleotides: 9. Germline V CDR1 and CDR2: SGDLS, YYNGEE. CDR3 length: 16 amino acids. CDR3 nucleotides: TGTGCCAGCACCCCAATAGGGACAGGATCCTACAATGAGCAGTTCTTC. It encodes CASTPIGTGSYNEQFF.

This clonotype was seen more than once but under ten times. V is TRBV19 and J is TRBJ1-6; D might be TRBD1 (6 bases). Trimming took off 7 bases at V and 7 bases at J, with 14 bases between the two ends. CDR1 is LNHDA and CDR2 is SQIVND in the germline V gene (reference sequence). CDR3 length: 14 amino acids. The CDR3 DNA sequence: TGTGCCAGTACATCTCTGGACAGAAATTCACCCCTCCACTTT. This translates into CASTSLDRNSPLHF. Using reference TRBV19 and TRBJ1-6 for the parts outside the CDR3, the full variable domain is DGGITQSPKYLFRKEGQNVTLSCEQNLNHDAMYWYRQDPGQGLRLIYYSQIVNDFQKGDIAEGYSVSREKKESFPLTVTSAQKNPTAFYLCASTSLDRNSPLHFGNGTRLTVT.

This clonotype was counted at least ten times. V and J are TRBV7-2 and TRBJ2-7; no clear D. V was pared by 3 bases and J by 4 bases, with 10 bases between. CDR3 length: 13 amino acids. Germline V gene sequence: CDR1 SGHTA, CDR2 FQGNSA. The CDR3 protein is CASSFSSTYEQYF. As DNA, the CDR3 is TGTGCCAGCAGCTTTTCTAGTACGTACGAGCAGTACTTC.

This clonotype has more than one count but fewer than ten. The chain recombines TRBV27 with TRBJ2-5; unclear D gene. Germline V gives CDR1 MNHEY, CDR2 SMNVEV (reference sequence). The CDR3 loop spans 14 amino acids. V was cut by 6 bases and J by 1 base, with 12 bases left in between. CDR3 coding DNA: TGTGCCAGCAGCCCGAGTAGGCCCCAAGAGACCCAGTACTTC. Translation: CASSPSRPQETQYF.

The chain carries TRBV7-6 and TRBJ1-2, with 7 positions matching TRBD1. J lost 8 bases, V lost 6 bases, and 9 bases had no gene match. From germline, CDR1 is SGHVS and CDR2 FNYEAQ. This CDR3 spans 13 amino acids. In nucleotides, the CDR3 is TGTGCCAGCAGTTCGGGAGGGGGCGAAGGCTACACCTTC. Encoded protein: CASSSGGGEGYTF.

The genes are TRBV19 and TRBJ2-3; 10 bases line up with TRBD2. Germline V CDR1 and CDR2: LNHDA, SQIVND (reference sequence). The CDR3 is 17 amino acids. The V and J ends lost 6 bases and 2 bases, in that order; junction bases with no gene match: 11. CDR3 residues: CASSSPGTSEFTDTQYF. CDR3 in DNA: TGTGCCAGTAGCTCCCCCGGGACTAGCGAGTTCACAGATACGCAGTATTTT.